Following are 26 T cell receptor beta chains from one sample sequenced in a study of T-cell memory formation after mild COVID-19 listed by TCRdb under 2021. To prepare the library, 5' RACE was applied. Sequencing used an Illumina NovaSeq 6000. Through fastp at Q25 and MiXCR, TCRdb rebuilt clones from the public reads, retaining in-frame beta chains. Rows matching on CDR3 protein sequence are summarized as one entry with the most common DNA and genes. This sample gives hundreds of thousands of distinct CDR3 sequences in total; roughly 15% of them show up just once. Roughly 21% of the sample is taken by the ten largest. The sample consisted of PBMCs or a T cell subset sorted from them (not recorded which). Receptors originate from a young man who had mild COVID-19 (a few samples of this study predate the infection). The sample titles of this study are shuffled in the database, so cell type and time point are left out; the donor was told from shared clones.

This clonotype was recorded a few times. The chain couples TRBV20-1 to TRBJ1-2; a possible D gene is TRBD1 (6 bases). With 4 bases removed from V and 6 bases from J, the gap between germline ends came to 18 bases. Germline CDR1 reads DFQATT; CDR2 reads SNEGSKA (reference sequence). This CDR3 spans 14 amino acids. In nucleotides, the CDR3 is TGCAGTGCTACACATTGGGGACAATCGCATGGCTACACCTTC. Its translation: CSATHWGQSHGYTF.

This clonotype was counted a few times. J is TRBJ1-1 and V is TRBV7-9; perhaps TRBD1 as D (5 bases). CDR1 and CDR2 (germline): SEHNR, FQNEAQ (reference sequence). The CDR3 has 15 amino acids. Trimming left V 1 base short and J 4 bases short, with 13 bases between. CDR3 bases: TGTGCCAGCAGCTTAGGGGGTCAGGGAAGCACTGAAGCTTTCTTT. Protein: CASSLGGQGSTEAFF.

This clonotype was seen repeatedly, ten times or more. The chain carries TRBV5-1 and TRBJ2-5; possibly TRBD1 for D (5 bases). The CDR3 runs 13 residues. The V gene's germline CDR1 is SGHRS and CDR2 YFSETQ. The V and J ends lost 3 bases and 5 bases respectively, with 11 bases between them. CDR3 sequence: CASSSPGLETQYF. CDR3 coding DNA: TGCGCCAGCAGCTCACCAGGGTTGGAGACCCAGTACTTC.

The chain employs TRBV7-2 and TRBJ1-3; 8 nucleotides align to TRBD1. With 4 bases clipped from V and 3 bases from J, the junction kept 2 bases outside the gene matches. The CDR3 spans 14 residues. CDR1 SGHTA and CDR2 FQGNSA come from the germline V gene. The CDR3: CASSYGQGGNTIYF. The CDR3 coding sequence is TGTGCCAGCAGCTACGGACAGGGTGGAAACACCATATATTTT.

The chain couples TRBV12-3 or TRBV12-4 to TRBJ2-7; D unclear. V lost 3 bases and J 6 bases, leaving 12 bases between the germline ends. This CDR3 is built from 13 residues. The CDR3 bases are TGTGCCAGCAGTTTCCTAGGGTTTGGCGAGCAGTACTTC. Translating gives CASSFLGFGEQYF.

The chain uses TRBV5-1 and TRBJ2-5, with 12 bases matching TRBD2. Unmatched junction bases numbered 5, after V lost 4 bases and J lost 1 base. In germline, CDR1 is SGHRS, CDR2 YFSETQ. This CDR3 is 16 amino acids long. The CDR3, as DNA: TGCGCCAGCAGCCGGGGGACTAGCGGGTCCCAAGAGACCCAGTACTTC. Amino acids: CASSRGTSGSQETQYF.

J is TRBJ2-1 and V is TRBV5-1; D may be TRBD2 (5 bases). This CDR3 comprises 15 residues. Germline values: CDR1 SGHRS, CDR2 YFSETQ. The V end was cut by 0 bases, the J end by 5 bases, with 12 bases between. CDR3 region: CASSLDPGINNEQFF. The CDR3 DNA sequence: TGCGCCAGCAGCTTGGACCCGGGGATCAACAATGAGCAGTTCTTC.

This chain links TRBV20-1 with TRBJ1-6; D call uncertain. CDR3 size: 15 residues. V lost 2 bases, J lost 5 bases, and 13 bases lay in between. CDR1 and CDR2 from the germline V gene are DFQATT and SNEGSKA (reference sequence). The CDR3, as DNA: TGCAGTGCTAGATTGCGGCAGACGGATAATTCACCCCTCCACTTT. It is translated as CSARLRQTDNSPLHF.

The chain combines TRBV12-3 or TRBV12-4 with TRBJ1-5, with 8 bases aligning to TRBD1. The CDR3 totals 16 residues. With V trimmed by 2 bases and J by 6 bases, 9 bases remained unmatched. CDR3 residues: CASSLTTGVGFQPQHF. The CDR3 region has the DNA TGTGCCAGCAGTTTAACGACAGGGGTGGGGTTTCAGCCCCAGCATTTT.

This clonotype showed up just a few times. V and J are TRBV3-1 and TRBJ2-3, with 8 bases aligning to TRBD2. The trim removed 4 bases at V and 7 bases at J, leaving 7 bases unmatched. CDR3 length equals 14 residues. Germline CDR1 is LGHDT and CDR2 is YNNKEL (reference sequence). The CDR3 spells CASSRAGGGNTQYF. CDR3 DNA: TGTGCCAGCAGCCGGGCTGGCGGGGGGAATACGCAGTATTTT.

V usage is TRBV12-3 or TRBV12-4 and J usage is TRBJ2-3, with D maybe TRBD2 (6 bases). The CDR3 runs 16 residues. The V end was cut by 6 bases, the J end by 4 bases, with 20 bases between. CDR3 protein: CASRDLGGRASDTQYF. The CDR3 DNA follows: TGTGCCAGCAGGGACCTGGGGGGAAGGGCGTCAGATACGCAGTATTTT.

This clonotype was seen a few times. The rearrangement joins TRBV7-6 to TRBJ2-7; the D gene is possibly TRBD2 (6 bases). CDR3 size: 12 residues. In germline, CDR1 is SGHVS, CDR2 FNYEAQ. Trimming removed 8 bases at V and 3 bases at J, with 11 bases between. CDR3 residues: CASGAGFYEQYF. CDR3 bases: TGTGCCAGCGGGGCGGGATTCTACGAGCAGTACTTC.

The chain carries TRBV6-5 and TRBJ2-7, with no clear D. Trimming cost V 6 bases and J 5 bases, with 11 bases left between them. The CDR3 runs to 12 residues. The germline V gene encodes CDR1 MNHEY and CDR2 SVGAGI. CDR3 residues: CASRRPKDEQYF. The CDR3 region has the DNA TGTGCCAGCAGACGGCCGAAGGACGAGCAGTACTTC.

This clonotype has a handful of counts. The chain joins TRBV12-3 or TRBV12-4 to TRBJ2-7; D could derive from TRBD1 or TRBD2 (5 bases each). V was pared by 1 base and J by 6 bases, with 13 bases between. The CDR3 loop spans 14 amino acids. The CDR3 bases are TGTGCCAGCAGTTTAGAACTCGAGGGGCTCGAGCAGTACTTC. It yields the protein CASSLELEGLEQYF.

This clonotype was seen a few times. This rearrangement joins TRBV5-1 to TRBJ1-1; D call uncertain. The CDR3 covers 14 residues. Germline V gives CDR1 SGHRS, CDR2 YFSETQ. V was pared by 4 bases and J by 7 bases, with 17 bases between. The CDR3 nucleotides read TGCGCCAGCAGCCCTCGGGCCCAGAGGGATGAAGCTTTCTTT. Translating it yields CASSPRAQRDEAFF. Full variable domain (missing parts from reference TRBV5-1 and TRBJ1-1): KAGVTQTPRYLIKTRGQQVTLSCSPISGHRSVSWYQQTPGQGLQFLFEYFSETQRNKGNFPGRFSGRQFSNSRSEMNVSTLELGDSALYLCASSPRAQRDEAFFGQGTRLTVV.

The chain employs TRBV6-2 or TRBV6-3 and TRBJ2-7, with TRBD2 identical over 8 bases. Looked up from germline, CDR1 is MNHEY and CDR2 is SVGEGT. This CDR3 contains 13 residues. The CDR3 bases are TGTGCCAGCAGTTCTACTCGGACTAGCACTTGTTATGTC. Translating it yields CASSSTRTSTCYV.

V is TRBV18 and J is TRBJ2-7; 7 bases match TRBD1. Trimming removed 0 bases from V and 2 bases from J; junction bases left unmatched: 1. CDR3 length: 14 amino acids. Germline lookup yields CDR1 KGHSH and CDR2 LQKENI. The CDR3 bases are TGTGCCAGCTCACCACCGACAGGGACCTACGAGCAGTACTTC. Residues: CASSPPTGTYEQYF.

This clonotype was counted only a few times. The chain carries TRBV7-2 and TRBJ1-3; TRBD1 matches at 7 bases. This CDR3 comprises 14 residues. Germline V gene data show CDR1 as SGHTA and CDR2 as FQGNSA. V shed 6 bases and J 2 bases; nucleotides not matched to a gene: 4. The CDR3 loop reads CASRNRGAGNTIYF. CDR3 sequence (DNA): TGTGCCAGCAGGAACAGGGGAGCTGGAAACACCATATATTTT. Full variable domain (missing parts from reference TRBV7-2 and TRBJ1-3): GAGVSQSPSNKVTEKGKDVELRCDPISGHTALYWYRQSLGQGLEFLIYFQGNSAPDKSGLPSDRFSAERTGGSVSTLTIQRTQQEDSAVYLCASRNRGAGNTIYFGEGSWLTVV.

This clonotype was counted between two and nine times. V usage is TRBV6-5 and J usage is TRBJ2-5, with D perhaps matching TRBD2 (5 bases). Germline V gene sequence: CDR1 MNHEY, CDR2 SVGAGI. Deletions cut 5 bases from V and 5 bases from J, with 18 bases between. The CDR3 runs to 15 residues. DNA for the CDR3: TGTGCCAGCAGTGACTACGGGGAAATCCGGGAGACCCAGTACTTC. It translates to CASSDYGEIRETQYF.

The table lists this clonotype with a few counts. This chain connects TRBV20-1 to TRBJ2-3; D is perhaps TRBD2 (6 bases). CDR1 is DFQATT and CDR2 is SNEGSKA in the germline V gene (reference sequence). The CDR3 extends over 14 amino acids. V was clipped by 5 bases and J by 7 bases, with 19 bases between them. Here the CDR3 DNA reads TGCAGTGCTGGATCCGGGACTGTTTCGTATACGCAGTATTTT. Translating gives CSAGSGTVSYTQYF.

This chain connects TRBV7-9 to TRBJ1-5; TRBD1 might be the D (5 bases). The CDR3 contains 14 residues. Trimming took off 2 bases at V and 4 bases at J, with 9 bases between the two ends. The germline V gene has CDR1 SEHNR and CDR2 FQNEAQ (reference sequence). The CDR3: CASSLIGGNQPQHF. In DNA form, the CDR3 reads TGTGCCAGCAGCTTAATTGGGGGAAATCAGCCCCAGCATTTT.

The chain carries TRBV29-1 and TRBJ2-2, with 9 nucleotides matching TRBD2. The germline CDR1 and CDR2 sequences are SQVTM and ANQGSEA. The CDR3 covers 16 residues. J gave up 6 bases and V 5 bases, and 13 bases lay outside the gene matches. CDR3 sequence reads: CSVISFGSGGAGELFF. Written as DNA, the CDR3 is TGCAGCGTTATCAGTTTTGGTAGCGGGGGAGCCGGGGAGCTGTTTTTT.

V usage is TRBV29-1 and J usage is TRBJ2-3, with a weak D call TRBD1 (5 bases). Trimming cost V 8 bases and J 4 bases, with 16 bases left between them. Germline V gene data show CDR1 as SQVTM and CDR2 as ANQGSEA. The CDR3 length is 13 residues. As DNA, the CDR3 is TGCAGCCATGGCCCAGGGATCCCAGATACGCAGTATTTT. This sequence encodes CSHGPGIPDTQYF.

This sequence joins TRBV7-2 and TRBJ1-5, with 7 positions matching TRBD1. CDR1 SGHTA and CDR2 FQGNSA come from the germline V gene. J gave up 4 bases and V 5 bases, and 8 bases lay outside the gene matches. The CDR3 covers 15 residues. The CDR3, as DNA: TGTGCCAGCAGCCTACAGGGGCGTAATAATCAGCCCCAGCATTTT. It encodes CASSLQGRNNQPQHF.

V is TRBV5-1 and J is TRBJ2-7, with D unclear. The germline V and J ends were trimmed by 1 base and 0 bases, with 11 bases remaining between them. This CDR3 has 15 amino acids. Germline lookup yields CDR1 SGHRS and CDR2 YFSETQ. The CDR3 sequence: CASSLYPDPSYEQYF. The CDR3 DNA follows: TGCGCCAGCAGCTTGTATCCGGACCCCTCCTACGAGCAGTACTTC.

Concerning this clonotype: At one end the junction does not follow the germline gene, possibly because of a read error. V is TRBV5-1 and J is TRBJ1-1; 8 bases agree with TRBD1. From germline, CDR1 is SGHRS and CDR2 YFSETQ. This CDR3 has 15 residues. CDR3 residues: CASSLTTGGNTDAFF. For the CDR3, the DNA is TGCGCCAGCAGCTTGACAACAGGGGGGAACACTGATGCTTTCTTT.